The next 15 T cell receptor beta chains were all read from a single sample in a study of shared clonotypes between healthy human individuals. Assay used: immunoSEQ multiplex PCR; TCRdb lists only in-frame clones, some missing. The sample lists approximately 320,000 clones, around 87% occurring once. Sequences were obtained from memory CD8+ T cells sorted from blood. Subset noted: CD45RO+ cells pooled with CCR7-negative TemRA cells. Source of these receptors: a man aged 18-30 years in good health.

CDR3 coding DNA: TGCGCCAGCAGCCAAGCCCCCACAGGGACCTACGAGCAGTACTTC. Translating gives CASSQAPTGTYEQYF. The genes are TRBV4-1 and TRBJ2-7; weak D call: TRBD1 (6 bases). Germline values: CDR1 MGHRA, CDR2 YSYEKL. The CDR3 runs to 15 residues. The ends were cut back, 1 base at V and 2 bases at J, with 12 bases in the middle.

This clone was picked up a small number of times. V gene TRBV10-2 combines with J gene TRBJ2-3, with D possibly TRBD1 on 5 matching bases. The CDR3 has 15 amino acids. The germline V gene has CDR1 WSHSY and CDR2 SAAADI. V was clipped by 3 bases and J by 0 bases, with 10 bases between them. The CDR3 here is CASSDPRASTDTQYF. The CDR3 region has the DNA TGCGCCAGCAGTGACCCCAGGGCGAGCACAGATACGCAGTATTTT.

V is TRBV7-2 and J is TRBJ1-1; unclear D gene. Germline assignment: CDR1 SGHTA and CDR2 FQGNSA. The CDR3 has 13 residues. Trimming left V 8 bases short and J 1 base short, with 11 bases between. The CDR3 bases are TGTGCCAGCGGGTGGCAGACGAACACTGAAGCTTTCTTT. It is translated as CASGWQTNTEAFF.

The V and J genes are TRBV7-3 and TRBJ2-7, with 8 bases identical to TRBD1. V shed 5 bases and J 5 bases; nucleotides not matched to a gene: 8. In germline, CDR1 is SGHTA, CDR2 FQGTGA. CDR3 length equals 14 residues. The CDR3 DNA sequence: TGTGCCAGCAGCCCCGGGACAGGTTGGGACGAGCAGTACTTC. It is translated as CASSPGTGWDEQYF.

J is TRBJ1-1 and V is TRBV27; D is unresolved. V was shortened by 3 bases and J by 4 bases, with 12 bases between the two germline ends. CDR1 is MNHEY and CDR2 is SMNVEV in the germline V gene (reference sequence). This CDR3 comprises 14 residues. CDR3 in amino acids: CASSFSPSVTEAFF. In nucleotides, the CDR3 is TGTGCCAGCAGTTTTTCCCCCTCCGTCACTGAAGCTTTCTTT.

The rearrangement joins TRBV5-1 to TRBJ2-7; TRBD1 agrees at 9 bases. The junction had 1 base not matched to a gene; V was cut back by 1 base and J by 5 bases. The CDR3 covers 13 residues. In germline, CDR1 is SGHRS, CDR2 YFSETQ. The CDR3: CASSLTGGNEQYF. CDR3 coding DNA: TGCGCCAGCAGCTTGACAGGGGGCAACGAGCAGTACTTC.

V usage is TRBV5-1 and J usage is TRBJ2-7; 9 bases align to TRBD1. The V gene's germline CDR1 is SGHRS and CDR2 YFSETQ. The CDR3 covers 14 residues. The trim removed 2 bases at V and 6 bases at J, leaving 6 bases unmatched. The CDR3 DNA reads TGCGCCAGCAGCTTTCAGGACAGGGGCGGCGAGCAGTACTTC. Translation gives CASSFQDRGGEQYF.

This clone has a single count. V is TRBV2 and J is TRBJ2-2, with D tentatively TRBD1 or TRBD2 (5 bases each). This CDR3 is built from 16 residues. Trimming took off 4 bases at V and 3 bases at J, with 15 bases between the two ends. Germline V gene data show CDR1 as SNHLY and CDR2 as FYNNEI. CDR3 protein: CASSAGTGWDTGELFF. CDR3 nucleotide sequence: TGTGCCAGCAGTGCGGGAACAGGTTGGGACACCGGGGAGCTGTTTTTT.

The DNA of the CDR3 is TGCAGCGTTCTGAGGGAGGACGAGCAGTACTTC. This codes for CSVLREDEQYF. The chain joins TRBV29-1 to TRBJ2-7, with D perhaps TRBD2 (6 bases). This CDR3 has 11 residues. The germline CDR1 and CDR2 sequences are SQVTM and ANQGSEA. V was pared by 5 bases and J by 5 bases, with 10 bases between.

In its sample, this clone was seen once. Distinct nucleotide sequences in the sample also encode this CDR3. This chain connects TRBV19 to TRBJ2-7; perhaps TRBD1 as D (6 bases). The V end was cut by 3 bases, the J end by 4 bases, with 10 bases between. CDR1 LNHDA and CDR2 SQIVND come from the germline V gene (reference sequence). The CDR3 spans 13 residues. The chain's CDR3 is CASSISGAYEQYF. CDR3 in DNA: TGTGCCAGTAGTATTTCAGGGGCTTACGAGCAGTACTTC.

The V and J genes are TRBV7-9 and TRBJ2-7, with D maybe TRBD1 (5 bases). V lost 3 bases and J lost 2, with 11 bases in between. The CDR3 loop spans 14 amino acids. CDR1 is SEHNR and CDR2 is FQNEAQ in the germline V gene (reference sequence). The CDR3 region has the DNA TGTGCCAGCAGCTTCGACAGTCTAACCTACGAGCAGTACTTC. Translating gives CASSFDSLTYEQYF.

Concerning this clone: A far larger clone is just one base off, so this is likely a read error. This chain uses TRBV29-1 with TRBJ2-7; 7 bases are shared with TRBD2. The junction had 6 bases not matched to a gene; V was cut back by 7 bases and J by 3 bases. Looked up from germline, CDR1 is SQVTM and CDR2 is ANQGSEA. The CDR3 has 12 residues. The CDR3 DNA is TGCAGCGGCGGTGCGGGGGACTACGAGCAGTACTTC. It is translated as CSGGAGDYEQYF.

The rearrangement links TRBV5-5 to TRBJ1-4, with 8 bases that match TRBD1. The V segment lost 0 bases and the J segment 8 bases; nucleotides outside the gene matches: 6. Germline V gene lookup returns CDR1 SGHKS and CDR2 YYEKEE (reference sequence). This CDR3 comprises 15 residues. CDR3 loop: CASSLGQGAGEKLFF. Here the CDR3 DNA reads TGTGCCAGCAGCTTGGGTCAGGGGGCAGGAGAAAAACTGTTTTTT.

This clone has only a few counts. The gene calls are TRBV28 and TRBJ2-7; TRBD1 agrees at 9 bases. The CDR3 is 18 residues long. Unmatched junction bases numbered 12, after V lost 3 bases and J lost 0 bases. Germline V gene lookup returns CDR1 MDHEN and CDR2 SYDVKM. CDR3 in DNA: TGTGCCAGCAGTTTTAGGGACAGGGATATTGGGAGCTCCTACGAGCAGTACTTC. Translated: CASSFRDRDIGSSYEQYF.

CDR3 in amino acids: CASSQDRSGNTEAFF. The CDR3 DNA follows: TGCGCCAGCAGCCAAGATCGTTCCGGGAACACTGAAGCTTTCTTT. The gene calls are TRBV4-3 and TRBJ1-1; no reliable D call. The germline V gene encodes CDR1 LGHNA and CDR2 YSLEER. There are 15 residues in the CDR3. Deletions cut 0 bases from V and 1 base from J, with 9 bases between.